These T cell receptor beta chains were read from a single sample in a study of T cell repertoires in cytomegalovirus infection. TCRdb reprocessed the reads via MiXCR and lists one record per CDR3 protein. The sample lists fewer than 550,000 distinct CDR3 sequences, over 9% occurring once. The specimen sequenced was PBMCs. These receptors were obtained from a human donor in good health (CMV status not recorded). Some clones in this sample may be carry-over from other donors' samples. Each CDR3 is given without its conserved first and last residue. The order of the fields is CDR3 protein, J gene, clone size, V gene. The size field is filled for only some rows; it gives once, few, many or a size class.

SATLAQNEQF TRBJ2-1 NA TRBV20-1
ASSYGFGEEQY TRBJ2-7 many TRBV6-5
ASKVQENYGYT TRBJ1-2 NA TRBV2
ASSSFFFRDRVIETQY TRBJ2-5 NA TRBV7-9
ATSEVKGRFSGEQF TRBJ2-1 many TRBV24-1
ASSEEVSGDTQY TRBJ2-3 NA TRBV2
ASRWGGRTDTQY TRBJ2-3 many TRBV12-3/TRBV12-4
ASSFGRGGGQETQY TRBJ2-5 NA TRBV7-2
SADSPPGLAGVQAYNEQF TRBJ2-1 many TRBV20-1
ASSNPGSGGNQPQH TRBJ1-5 many TRBV28
ASSLAGLAGTGELF TRBJ2-2 NA TRBV5-1
SARAKVLSNQPQH TRBJ1-5 many TRBV20-1
ATEYPPGSDTQY TRBJ2-3 many TRBV19
ASSLRQGGEQY TRBJ2-7 many TRBV12-3/TRBV12-4
ASSLSENIQY TRBJ2-4 many TRBV28
ASSRGGFSGNTIY TRBJ1-3 many TRBV7-2
ASSQDWAQPQH TRBJ1-5 NA TRBV4-2
ASRMGSLGTEAF TRBJ1-1 NA TRBV2
ASSSTLQGRMNTEAF TRBJ1-1 many TRBV5-6
ASSLGGIGGTQY TRBJ2-3 many TRBV7-9
ASRSRVTEAF TRBJ1-1 few TRBV6-5
ASSDTSGPYNEQF TRBJ2-1 many TRBV11-2
ASSSIKNFYGYT TRBJ1-2 many TRBV11-2
SARDPGTGGNQPQH TRBJ1-5 NA TRBV20-1
ASSYAGRYGELF TRBJ2-2 many TRBV6-2/TRBV6-3
AISEKTPPGFTYQETQY TRBJ2-5 many TRBV10-3
ASSGLTGSYEQY TRBJ2-7 NA TRBV5-1
ASRSRGGEHWEQY TRBJ2-7 once TRBV27
ASSLAVNSYNEQF TRBJ2-1 NA TRBV19
ASRTGGEGYGYT TRBJ1-2 many TRBV6-1
ASSPGQGAENYGYT TRBJ1-2 many TRBV9
ASSALSATNEKLF TRBJ1-4 many TRBV2